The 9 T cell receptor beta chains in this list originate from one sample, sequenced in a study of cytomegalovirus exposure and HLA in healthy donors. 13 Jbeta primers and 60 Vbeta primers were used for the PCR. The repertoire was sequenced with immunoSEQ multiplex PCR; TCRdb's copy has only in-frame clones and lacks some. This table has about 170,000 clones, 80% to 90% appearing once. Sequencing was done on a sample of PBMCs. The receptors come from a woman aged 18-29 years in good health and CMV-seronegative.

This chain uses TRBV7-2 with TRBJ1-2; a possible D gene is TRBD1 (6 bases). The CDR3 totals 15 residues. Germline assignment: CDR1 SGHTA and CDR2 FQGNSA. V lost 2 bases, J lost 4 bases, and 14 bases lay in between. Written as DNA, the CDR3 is TGTGCCAGCAGCTTACAGGCGCAGACAGGCTATGGCTACACCTTC. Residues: CASSLQAQTGYGYTF.

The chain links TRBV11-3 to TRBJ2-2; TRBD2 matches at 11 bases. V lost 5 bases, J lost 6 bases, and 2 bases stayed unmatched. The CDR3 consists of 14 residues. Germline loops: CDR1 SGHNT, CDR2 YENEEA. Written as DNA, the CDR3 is TGTGCCAGCAGCCGTAGCGGGAGGGCCGGGGAGCTGTTTTTT. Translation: CASSRSGRAGELFF.

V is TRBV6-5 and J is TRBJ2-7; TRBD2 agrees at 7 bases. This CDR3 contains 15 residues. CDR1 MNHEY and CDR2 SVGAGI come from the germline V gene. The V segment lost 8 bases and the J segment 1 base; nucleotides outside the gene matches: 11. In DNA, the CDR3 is TGTGCCAGCTCTGAGCTAGCGGAGAAATCCTACGAGCAGTACTTC. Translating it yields CASSELAEKSYEQYF.

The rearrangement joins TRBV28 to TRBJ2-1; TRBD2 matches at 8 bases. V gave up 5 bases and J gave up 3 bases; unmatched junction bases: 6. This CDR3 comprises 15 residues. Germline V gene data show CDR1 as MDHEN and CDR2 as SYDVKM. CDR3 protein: CASSIAGTFYNEQFF. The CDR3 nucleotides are TGTGCCAGCAGTATAGCGGGGACATTCTACAATGAGCAGTTCTTC.

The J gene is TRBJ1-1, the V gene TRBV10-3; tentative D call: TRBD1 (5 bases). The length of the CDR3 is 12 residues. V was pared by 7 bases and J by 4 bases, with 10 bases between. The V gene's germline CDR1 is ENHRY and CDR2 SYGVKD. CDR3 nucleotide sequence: TGTGCCATCAAGAAAGACAGCACTGAAGCTTTCTTT. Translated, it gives CAIKKDSTEAFF.

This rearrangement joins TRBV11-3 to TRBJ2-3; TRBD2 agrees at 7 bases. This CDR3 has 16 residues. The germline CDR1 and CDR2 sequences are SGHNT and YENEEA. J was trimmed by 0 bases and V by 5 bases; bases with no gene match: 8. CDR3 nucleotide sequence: TGTGCCAGCAGCCCGGGGGGAGATCCTAGCACAGATACGCAGTATTTT. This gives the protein CASSPGGDPSTDTQYF.

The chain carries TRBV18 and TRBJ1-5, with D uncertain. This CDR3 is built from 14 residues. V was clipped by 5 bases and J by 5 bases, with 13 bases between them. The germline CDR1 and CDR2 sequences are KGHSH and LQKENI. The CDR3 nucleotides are TGTGCCAGCTCAACCCGGGGTGTCGATCAGCCCCAGCATTTT. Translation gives CASSTRGVDQPQHF. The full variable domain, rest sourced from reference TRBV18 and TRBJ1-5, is NAGVMQNPRHLVRRRGQEARLRCSPMKGHSHVYWYRQLPEEGLKFMVYLQKENIIDESGMPKERFSAEFPKEGPSILRIQQVVRGDSAAYFCASSTRGVDQPQHFGDGTRLSIL.

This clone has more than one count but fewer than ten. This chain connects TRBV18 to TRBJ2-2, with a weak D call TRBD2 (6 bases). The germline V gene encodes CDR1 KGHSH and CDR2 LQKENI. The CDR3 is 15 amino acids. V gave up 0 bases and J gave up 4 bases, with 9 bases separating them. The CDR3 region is CASSPPTSPTGELFF. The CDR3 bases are TGTGCCAGCTCACCACCCACTAGCCCCACCGGGGAGCTGTTTTTT.

The CDR3 protein is CASSLKGVLHGYTF. The CDR3 DNA follows: TGTGCCAGCAGCTTAAAGGGGGTCTTACATGGCTACACCTTC. The V and J genes are TRBV28 and TRBJ1-2; D is possibly TRBD1 (6 bases). This CDR3 region has 14 residues. Trimming pared 6 bases from V and 6 bases from J, leaving 17 bases between. The germline V gene encodes CDR1 MDHEN and CDR2 SYDVKM.